The source of this TCR beta chain is a study of graft-versus-host responses after intestinal transplantation. Study overall: Recipients were all induced with anti-thymocyte globulin, then given tacrolimus and steroids for around 3 years. Study-wide findings and caveats: Allografts carried high graft-versus-host to host-versus-graft clonal ratios in patients having graft-donor T cell macrochimerism. Recipient marrow contained GvH clones, some of which appeared first in ileum or blood. Maximum circulating GvH clone levels tracked with early post-transplant HvG decreases.

Germline CDR1 is MNHEY and CDR2 is SMNVEV (reference sequence). The CDR3 totals 14 residues. Regarding this clone: Its specificity is not known.

Data came from immunoSEQ multiplex PCR; TCRdb stores just in-frame clones and leaves some out. The sample consists of around 70,000 clones, about 89% of them appearing once. The chain recombines TRBV27 with TRBJ2-5; TRBD1 matches at 9 bases. The J call is doubtful: the DNA matches TRBJ2-7 better. This receptor was identified in a human donor who received an intestinal transplant. This specimen was unstimulated CD8+ T cells sorted from spleen or lymph node cells, taken before intestinal transplant. CDR3 nucleotide sequence: TGTGCCAGCAGTTCGAACCGGGACAGGGACGAGCAGTACTTC. Translation gives CASSSNRDRDEQYF.